This T cell receptor (beta chain) derives from a study of shared clonotypes between healthy human individuals. General study results and limits: Clonotypes not shared had lower generation probabilities than those common to all four donors.

For this clone: Its specificity is unknown. Different DNA sequences within this sample yield the same CDR3.

Between the trimmed V and J ends, which lost 3 bases and 9 bases, there was a span of 6 bases. CDR3 size: 11 residues. The germline V gene has CDR1 KGHSH and CDR2 LQKENI. Method: immunoSEQ multiplex PCR; TCRdb's copy keeps in-frame clones and lacks some. The sample has roughly 2.4 million clones, roughly 95% seen once. Sample: naive CD4+ T cells sorted from blood. As for subset: CD45RA+ positively selected. This chain joins TRBV18 and TRBJ2-1; D is uncertain. This receptor was obtained from a young man in good health. DNA for the CDR3: TGTGCCAGCTCACCCCTAGGTGAGCAGTTCTTC. Amino acids: CASSPLGEQFF.